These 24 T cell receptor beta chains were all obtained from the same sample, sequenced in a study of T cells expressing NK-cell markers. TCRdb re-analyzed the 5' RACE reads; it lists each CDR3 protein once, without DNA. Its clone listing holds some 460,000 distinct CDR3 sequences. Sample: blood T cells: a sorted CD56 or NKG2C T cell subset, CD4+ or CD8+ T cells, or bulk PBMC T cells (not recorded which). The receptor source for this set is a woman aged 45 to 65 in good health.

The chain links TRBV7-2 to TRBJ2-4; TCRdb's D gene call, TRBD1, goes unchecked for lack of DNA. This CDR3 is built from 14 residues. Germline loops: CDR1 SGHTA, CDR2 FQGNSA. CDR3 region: CATSGGIAKNIQYF.

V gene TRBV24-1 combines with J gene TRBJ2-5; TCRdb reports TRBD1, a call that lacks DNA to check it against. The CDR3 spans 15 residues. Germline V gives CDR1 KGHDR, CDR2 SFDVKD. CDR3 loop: CATSVSGAKGETQYF.

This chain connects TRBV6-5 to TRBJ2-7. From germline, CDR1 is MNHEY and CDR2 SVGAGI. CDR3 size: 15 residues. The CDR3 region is CASSYSGRNPYEQYF.

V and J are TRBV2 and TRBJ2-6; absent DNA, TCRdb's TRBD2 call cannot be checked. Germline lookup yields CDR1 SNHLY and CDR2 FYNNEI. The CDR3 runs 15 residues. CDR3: CASNPRGAGANVLTF.

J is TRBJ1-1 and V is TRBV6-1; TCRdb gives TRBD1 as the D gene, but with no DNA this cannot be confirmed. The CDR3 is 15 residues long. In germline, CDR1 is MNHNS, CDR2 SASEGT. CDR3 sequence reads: CASRFRISPGTEAFF.

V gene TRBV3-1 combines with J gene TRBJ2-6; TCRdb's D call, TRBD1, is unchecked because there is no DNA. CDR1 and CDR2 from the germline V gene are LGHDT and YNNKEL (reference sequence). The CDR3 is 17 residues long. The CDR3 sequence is CASIARGASTGANVLTF.

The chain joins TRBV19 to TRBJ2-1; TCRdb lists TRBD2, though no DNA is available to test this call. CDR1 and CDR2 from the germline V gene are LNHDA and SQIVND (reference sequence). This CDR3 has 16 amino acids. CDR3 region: CASKTGGGKSSNEQFF.

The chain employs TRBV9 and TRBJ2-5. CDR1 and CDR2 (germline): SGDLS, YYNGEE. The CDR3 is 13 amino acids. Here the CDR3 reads CASSVVTPGTQYF. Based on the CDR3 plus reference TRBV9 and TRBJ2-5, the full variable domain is DSGVTQTPKHLITATGQRVTLRCSPRSGDLSVYWYQQSLDQGLQFLIQYYNGEERAKGNILERFSAQQFPDLHSELNLSSLELGDSALYFCASSVVTPGTQYFGPGTRLLVL.

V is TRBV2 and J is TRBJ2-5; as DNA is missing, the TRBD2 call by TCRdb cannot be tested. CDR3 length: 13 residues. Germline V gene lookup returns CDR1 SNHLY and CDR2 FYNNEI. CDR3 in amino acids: CASSAGERETQYF.

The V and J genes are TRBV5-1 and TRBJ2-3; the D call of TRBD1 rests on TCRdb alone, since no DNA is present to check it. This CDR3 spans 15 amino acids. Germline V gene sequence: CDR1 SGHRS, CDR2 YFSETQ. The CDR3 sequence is CASSNRTGGTGMQYF.

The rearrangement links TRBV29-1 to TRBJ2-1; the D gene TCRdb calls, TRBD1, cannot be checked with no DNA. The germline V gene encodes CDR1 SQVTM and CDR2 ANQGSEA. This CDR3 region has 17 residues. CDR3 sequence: CSVDPRAGGASYNEQFF.

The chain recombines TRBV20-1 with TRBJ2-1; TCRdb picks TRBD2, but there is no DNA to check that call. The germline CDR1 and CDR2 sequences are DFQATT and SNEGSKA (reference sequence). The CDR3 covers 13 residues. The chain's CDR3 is CSARPQRYNEQFF.

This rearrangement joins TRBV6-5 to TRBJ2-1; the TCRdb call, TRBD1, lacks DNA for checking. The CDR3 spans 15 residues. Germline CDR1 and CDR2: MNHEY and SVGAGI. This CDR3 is CASSSYQTGNNEQFF.

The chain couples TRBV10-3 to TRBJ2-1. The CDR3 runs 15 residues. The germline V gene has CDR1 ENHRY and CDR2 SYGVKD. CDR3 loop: CAISGTENRYNEQFF.

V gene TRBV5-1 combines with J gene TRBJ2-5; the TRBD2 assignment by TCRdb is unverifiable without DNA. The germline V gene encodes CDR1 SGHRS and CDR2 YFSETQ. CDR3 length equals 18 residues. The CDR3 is CASSVYSGTPGFLETQYF.

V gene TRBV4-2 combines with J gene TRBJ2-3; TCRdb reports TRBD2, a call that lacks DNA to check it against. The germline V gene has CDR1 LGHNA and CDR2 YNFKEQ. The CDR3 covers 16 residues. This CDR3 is CASSQDWAGGPNTQYF.

CDR3 sequence: CASSQDLGALTYEQYF. The rearrangement links TRBV3-1 to TRBJ2-7; TCRdb's D call, TRBD1, is unchecked because there is no DNA. Germline V CDR1 and CDR2: LGHDT, YNNKEL (reference sequence). The CDR3 runs to 16 residues.

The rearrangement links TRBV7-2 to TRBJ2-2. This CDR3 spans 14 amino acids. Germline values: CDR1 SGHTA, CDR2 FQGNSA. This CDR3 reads CASSLGAANLELFF.

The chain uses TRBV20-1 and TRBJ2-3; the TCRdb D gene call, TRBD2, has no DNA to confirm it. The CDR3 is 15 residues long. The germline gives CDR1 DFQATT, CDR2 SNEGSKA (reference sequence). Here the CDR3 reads CSARMPAELPDTQYF.

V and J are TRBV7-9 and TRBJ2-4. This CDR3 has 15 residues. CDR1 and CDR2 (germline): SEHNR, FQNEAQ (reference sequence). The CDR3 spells CASSQILIAKNIQYF.

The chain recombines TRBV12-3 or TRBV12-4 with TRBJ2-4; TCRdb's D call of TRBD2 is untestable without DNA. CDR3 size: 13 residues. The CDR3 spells CASSFRRGMVQYF.

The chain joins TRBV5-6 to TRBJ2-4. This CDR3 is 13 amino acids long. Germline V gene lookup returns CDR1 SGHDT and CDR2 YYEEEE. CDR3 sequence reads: CASKGAASNIQYF.

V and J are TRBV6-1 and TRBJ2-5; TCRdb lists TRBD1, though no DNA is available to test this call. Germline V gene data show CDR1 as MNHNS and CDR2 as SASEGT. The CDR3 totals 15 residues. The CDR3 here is CASSPGTGRSETQYF.

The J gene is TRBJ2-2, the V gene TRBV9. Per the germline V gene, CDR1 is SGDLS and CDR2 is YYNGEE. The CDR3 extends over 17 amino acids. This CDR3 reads CASSVDPGSRFTGELFF.